The T cell receptor (beta chain) under discussion was sequenced for a study of persistence of HIV-infected CD4 T cells (dated by TCRdb to the early 2020s). Regarding the research as a whole: The median time participants had been on suppressive ART was 8 years. Peripheral blood samples of up to roughly 200 mL were taken at multiple time points, with the exception of a couple of participants who underwent leukapheresis at a single time point. In the cross-participant TCR cluster analysis, 8 participants were included for CMV and 7 participants were included for Gag. CMV- and HIV-1 Gag-responding CD4+ T cells were isolated from ART-treated individuals so that antigen-driven clonal expansion of HIV-1-infected cells could be examined. TCRbeta sequencing assessed the clonality of all cells in each sorted population, while proviral sequencing assessed the clonality of infected cells. What the study reported, not specific to this receptor: Bulk TCR analyses could not be restricted to the rare CMV-responding cells that actually carried HIV-1 proviruses. A correlation was observed between TCR oligoclonality and proviral oligoclonality within the same sorted populations. Significantly lower TCRbeta richness was observed in CMV- and Gag-responding cells than in anti-CD3/anti-CD28-responding cells, and higher oligoclonality was observed in CMV-responding cells than in CD3/CD28-stimulated and Gag-responding cells. Degenerate expanded CDR3beta sequences were enriched in antigen-responding cells, suggesting convergent selection of CD4+ responses to CMV and Gag. Few individuals were included in the study, and only a limited range of antigens was tested.

Regarding this clone: Its antigen is still unknown. Within one base of it there is no much larger clone, and no base qualities were kept.

V and J lose 9 bases and 2 bases, and a span of 14 bases separates them. From the cysteine through the phenylalanine, the CDR3 covers 14 amino acids. Of all the DNA, just the CDR3 is kept, 42 bases in frame from base 1. CDR1 KGHDR and CDR2 SFDVKD were looked up in the germline V gene. The immunoSEQ hsTCRB assay version 4, run in survey mode, was used to sequence TCRbeta repertoires from genomic DNA. Genomic DNA was diluted to about 9.1 ng/uL, using up to 1 ug per sample for TCRbeta sequencing. Per the authors' processing: Analysis of the TCRbeta data was done in ImmunoSeq Analyzer 3.0, and diversity was computed on productive nucleotide rearrangements. Lower-bound TCR diversity was estimated with the improved Chao index, and clonality with the Gini coefficient using the Immunarch R package. When different nucleotide rearrangements encoded the same CDR3beta amino acid sequence, each rearrangement was treated as a distinct clonotype. Differential abundance analysis found TCRbeta sequences that were significantly enriched in antigen-responding cells compared with anti-CD3/anti-CD28-activated cells. GLIPH2 grouped TCRs by predicted peptide-MHC specificity, both within each participant and across combined participant data sets. As stored in TCRdb, this immuneACCESS dataset retains in-frame rearrangements with V and J assigned. A fraction of the clones does not appear; measured against another copy, unresolved V genes explain less than half of the discrepancy, and the remainder lacks a known reason. V and J calls and clone size follow that table, whereas D and trimming were derived from the DNA. This sample holds approximately 25,000 clones; around 67% were observed only once. Roughly 1.8% of the sample comes from the top ten.

The sample's treatment or condition label is to be understood as: suppressive antiretroviral therapy. Cells were stimulated with a pool of overlapping HIV-1 Gag 15-mer peptides at around 0.91 ug per peptide per mL. Sorting of responding CD4+ T cells was based on upregulation of both CD40 ligand and CD69. HIV-1-infected adults in whom suppressive ART had been started during chronic infection were enrolled as participants. For at least 4 years, participants had undetectable plasma HIV-1 RNA, below 50 copies/mL. To be included, a participant needed positive CMV serology and a CD4+ T cell count above 400 cells/uL. Before stimulation, PBMCs were isolated using density centrifugation and depleted of CD8+ T cells. CD8-depleted PBMCs were stimulated for about 19 hours with anti-CD28/CD49d costimulation, CD40-blocking antibody and enfuvirtide to prevent new infections. Cells were sorted on a Beckman Coulter MoFlo Legacy or XDP sorter, with propidium iodide excluding dead cells. Genomic DNA was extracted using the QIAamp DNA Mini Kit for samples with more than one million cells and using the Quick-DNA Microprep Kit for all other samples.

This clonotype originated in an adult man with HIV who was CMV-seropositive. This specimen consisted of CD4+ T cells sorted from PBMCs after approximately 19-hour stimulation, obtained from a patient who received antiretroviral therapy. This specimen's cell subset or site label, interpreted: CD40L+CD69+ CD4 T cells responding to HIV-1 Gag peptides. This chain joins TRBV24-1 to TRBJ2-3; TRBD2 is possibly the D segment (6 matching bases). At the DNA level, the sequence is TGTGCCACCGCGGACGGGGGTTTCACAGATACGCAGTATTTT. It is translated as CATADGGFTDTQYF.